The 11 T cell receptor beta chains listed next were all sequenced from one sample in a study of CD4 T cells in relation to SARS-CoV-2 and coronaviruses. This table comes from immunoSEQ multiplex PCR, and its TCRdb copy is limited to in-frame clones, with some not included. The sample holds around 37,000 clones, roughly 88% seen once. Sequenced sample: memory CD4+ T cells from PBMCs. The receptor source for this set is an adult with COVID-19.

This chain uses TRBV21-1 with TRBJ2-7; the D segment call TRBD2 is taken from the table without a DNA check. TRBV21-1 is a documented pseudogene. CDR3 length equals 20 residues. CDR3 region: CASTYPNRIIAVSSSYEQYF. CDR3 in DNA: TGTGCCAGCACCTACCCTAACCGCATCATAGCGGTAAGTAGCTCCTACGAGCAGTACTTC.

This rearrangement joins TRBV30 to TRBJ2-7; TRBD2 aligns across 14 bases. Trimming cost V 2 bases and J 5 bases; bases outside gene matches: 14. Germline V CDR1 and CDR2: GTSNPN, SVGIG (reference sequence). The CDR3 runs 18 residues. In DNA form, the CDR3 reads TGTGCCTGGAGTCGGGGGGGACTAGCGGGAGTAAAAGTCCACGAGCAGTACTTC. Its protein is CAWSRGGLAGVKVHEQYF.

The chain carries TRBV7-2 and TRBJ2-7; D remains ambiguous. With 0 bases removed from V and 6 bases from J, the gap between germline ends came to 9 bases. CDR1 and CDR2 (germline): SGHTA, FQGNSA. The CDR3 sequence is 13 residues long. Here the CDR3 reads CASSLAPGREQYF. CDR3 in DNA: TGTGCCAGCAGCTTAGCGCCGGGTCGCGAGCAGTACTTC. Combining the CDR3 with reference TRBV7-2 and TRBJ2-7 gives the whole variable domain GAGVSQSPSNKVTEKGKDVELRCDPISGHTALYWYRQSLGQGLEFLIYFQGNSAPDKSGLPSDRFSAERTGGSVSTLTIQRTQQEDSAVYLCASSLAPGREQYFGPGTRLTVT.

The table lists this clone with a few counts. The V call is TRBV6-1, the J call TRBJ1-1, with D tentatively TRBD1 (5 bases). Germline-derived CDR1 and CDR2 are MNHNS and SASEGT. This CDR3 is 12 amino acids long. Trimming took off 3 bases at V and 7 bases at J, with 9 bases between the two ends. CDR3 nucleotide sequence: TGTGCCAGCAGTGAGCAGGGACTTGAAGCTTTCTTT. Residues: CASSEQGLEAFF.

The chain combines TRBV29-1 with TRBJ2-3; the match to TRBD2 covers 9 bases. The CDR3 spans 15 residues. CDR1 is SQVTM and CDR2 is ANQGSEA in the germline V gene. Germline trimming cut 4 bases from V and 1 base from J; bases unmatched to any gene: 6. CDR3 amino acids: CSVAMAGGGTDTQYF. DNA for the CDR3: TGCAGCGTTGCCATGGCGGGAGGGGGCACAGATACGCAGTATTTT.

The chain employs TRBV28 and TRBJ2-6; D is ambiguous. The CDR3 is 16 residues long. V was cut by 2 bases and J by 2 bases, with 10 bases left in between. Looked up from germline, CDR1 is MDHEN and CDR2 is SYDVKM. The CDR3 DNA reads TGTGCCAGCAGTTTAATGTTCAGAACTGGGGCCAACGTCCTGACTTTC. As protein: CASSLMFRTGANVLTF.

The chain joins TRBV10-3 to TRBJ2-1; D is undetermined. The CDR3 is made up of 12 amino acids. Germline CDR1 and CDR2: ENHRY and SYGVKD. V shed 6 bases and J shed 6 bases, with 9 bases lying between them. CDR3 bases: TGTGCCATCAGCACAACGGGCAATGAGCAGTTCTTC. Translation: CAISTTGNEQFF.

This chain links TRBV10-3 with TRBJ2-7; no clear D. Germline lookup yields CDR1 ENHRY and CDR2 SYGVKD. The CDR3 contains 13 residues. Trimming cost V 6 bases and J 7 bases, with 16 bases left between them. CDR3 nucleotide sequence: TGTGCCATCAGCGCGATGCAGGCCTCAGAGCAGTACTTC. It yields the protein CAISAMQASEQYF.

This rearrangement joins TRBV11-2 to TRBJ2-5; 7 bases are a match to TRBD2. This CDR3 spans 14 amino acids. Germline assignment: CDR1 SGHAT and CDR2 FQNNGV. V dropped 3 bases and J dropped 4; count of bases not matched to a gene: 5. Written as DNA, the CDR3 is TGTGCCAGCAGCTTGGGGGGGGTCGGAGAGACCCAGTACTTC. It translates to CASSLGGVGETQYF.

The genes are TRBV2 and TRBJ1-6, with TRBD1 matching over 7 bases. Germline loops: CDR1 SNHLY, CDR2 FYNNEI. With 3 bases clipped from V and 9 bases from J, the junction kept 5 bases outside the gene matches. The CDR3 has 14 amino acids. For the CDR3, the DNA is TGTGCCAGCAGTGACGGACAGGCTGCTTCACCCCTCCACTTT. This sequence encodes CASSDGQAASPLHF.

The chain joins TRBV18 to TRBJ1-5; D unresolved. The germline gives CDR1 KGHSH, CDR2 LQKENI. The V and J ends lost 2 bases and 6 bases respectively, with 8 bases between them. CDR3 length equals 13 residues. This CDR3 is CASSPGVSQPQHF. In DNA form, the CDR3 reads TGTGCCAGCTCACCAGGGGTTAGTCAGCCCCAGCATTTT.